This T cell receptor (beta chain) comes out of a study of T cells after yellow fever vaccination. Each CDR3 protein gets one entry after TCRdb re-called the 5' RACE reads with MiXCR. The sample shows over 110,000 distinct CDR3 sequences, 7.7% of them seen only once. This clonotype has at least ten counts. Source: CD4+ T cells sorted from PBMCs, taken 5 days after the yellow fever booster vaccination. This sequence originates from a young man who received the YFV17D yellow fever vaccine.

CDR3 nucleotide sequence: TGTGCCAGCACCCGGGATTCTGGACACACTGAAGCTTTCTTT. Protein: CASTRDSGHTEAFF. This chain connects TRBV6-1 to TRBJ1-1; D is ambiguous. The V gene lost 7 bases and the J gene lost 3 bases, with 15 bases spanning the gap. This CDR3 is 14 amino acids long. Germline V gives CDR1 MNHNS, CDR2 SASEGT.